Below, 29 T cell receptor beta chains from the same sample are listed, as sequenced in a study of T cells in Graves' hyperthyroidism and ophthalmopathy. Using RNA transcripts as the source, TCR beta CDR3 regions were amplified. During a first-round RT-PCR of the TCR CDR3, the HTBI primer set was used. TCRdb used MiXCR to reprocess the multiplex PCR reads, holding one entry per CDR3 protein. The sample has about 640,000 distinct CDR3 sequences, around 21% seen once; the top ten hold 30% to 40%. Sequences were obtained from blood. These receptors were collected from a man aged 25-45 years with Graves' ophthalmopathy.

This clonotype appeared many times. The CDR3 DNA sequence: TGTGCCAGCAGGGCAGCGGAGGGGCCCAGAGAGACCCAGTACTTC. It yields the protein CASRAAEGPRETQYF. V usage is TRBV11-2 and J usage is TRBJ2-5; TRBD2 might be the D (6 bases). The CDR3 totals 15 residues. Trimming pared 6 bases from V and 4 bases from J, leaving 18 bases between. Germline V CDR1 and CDR2: SGHAT, FQNNGV.

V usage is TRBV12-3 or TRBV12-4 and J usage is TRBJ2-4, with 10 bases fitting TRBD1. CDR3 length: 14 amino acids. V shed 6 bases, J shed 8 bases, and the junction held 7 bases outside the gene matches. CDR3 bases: TGTGCCAGCAGCCGGGACAGGGGCTTAGACATTCAGTACTTC. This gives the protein CASSRDRGLDIQYF.

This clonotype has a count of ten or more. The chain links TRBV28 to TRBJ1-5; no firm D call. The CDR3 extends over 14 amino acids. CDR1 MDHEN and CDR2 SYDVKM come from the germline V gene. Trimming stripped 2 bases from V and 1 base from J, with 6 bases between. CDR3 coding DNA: TGTGCCAGCAGTTTACTCAGCAGCAATCAGCCCCAGCATTTT. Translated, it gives CASSLLSSNQPQHF.

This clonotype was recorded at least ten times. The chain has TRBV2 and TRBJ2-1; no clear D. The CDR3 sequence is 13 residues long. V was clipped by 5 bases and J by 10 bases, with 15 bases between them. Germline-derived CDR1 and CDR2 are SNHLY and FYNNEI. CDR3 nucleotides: TGTGCCAGCAGTAGCGAGCCGTTGGGGGAGCAGTTCTTC. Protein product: CASSSEPLGEQFF.

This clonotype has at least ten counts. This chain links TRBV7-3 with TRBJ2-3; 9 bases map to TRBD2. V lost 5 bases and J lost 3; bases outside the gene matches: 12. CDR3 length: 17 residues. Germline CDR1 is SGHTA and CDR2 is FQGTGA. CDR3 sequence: CASSDSRGSGSTDTQYF. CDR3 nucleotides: TGTGCCAGCAGCGATTCTCGAGGTAGCGGGAGTACAGATACGCAGTATTTT.

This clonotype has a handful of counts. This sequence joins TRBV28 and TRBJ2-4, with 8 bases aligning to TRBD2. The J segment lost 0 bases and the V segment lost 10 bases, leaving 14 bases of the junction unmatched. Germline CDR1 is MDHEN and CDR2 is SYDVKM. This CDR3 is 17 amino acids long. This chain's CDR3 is CATKRGIAGIAKNIQYF. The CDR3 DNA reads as TGTGCCACAAAGAGGGGAATAGCGGGAATAGCCAAAAACATTCAGTACTTC.

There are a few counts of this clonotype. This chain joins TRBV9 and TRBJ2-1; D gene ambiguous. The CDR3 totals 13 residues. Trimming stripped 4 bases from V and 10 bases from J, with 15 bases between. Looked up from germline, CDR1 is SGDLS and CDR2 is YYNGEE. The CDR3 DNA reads TGTGCCAGCAGCCCAAGAATCCCCCCGGAGCAGTTCTTC. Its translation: CASSPRIPPEQFF.

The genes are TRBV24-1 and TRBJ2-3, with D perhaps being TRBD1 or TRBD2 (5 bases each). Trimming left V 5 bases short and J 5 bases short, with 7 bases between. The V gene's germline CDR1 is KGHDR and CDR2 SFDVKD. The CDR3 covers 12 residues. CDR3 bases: TGTGCCACCAGTGTGGGGGTAGATACGCAGTATTTT. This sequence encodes CATSVGVDTQYF.

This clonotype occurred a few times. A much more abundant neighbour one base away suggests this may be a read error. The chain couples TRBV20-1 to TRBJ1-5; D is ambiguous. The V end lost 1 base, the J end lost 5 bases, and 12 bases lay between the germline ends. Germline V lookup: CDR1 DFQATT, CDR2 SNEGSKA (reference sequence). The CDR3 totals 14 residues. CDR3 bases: TGCAGTGCTAGAGTACCGGGGAGCGATCAGCCCCAGCATTTT. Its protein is CSARVPGSDQPQHF.

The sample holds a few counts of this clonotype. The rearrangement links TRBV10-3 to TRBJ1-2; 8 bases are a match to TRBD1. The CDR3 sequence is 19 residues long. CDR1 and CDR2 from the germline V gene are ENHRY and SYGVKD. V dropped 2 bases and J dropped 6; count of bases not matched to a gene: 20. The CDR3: CAISEADRARRPVLDGYTF. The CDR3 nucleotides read TGTGCCATCAGTGAGGCGGACAGGGCAAGAAGGCCGGTCCTAGATGGCTACACCTTC.

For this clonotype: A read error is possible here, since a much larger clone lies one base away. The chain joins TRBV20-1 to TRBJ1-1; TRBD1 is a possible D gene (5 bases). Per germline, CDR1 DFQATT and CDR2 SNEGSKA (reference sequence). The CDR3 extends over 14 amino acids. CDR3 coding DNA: TGCATTGCTAGTAAAGGGGCGGTAGCCACTGAAGCTTTCTTT. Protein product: CIASKGAVATEAFF.

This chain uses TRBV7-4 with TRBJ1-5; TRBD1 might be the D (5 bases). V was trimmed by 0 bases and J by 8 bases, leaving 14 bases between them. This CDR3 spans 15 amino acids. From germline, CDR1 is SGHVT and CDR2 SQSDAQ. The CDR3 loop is CASSLAQGEEKPQHF. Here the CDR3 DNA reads TGTGCCAGCAGCTTAGCGCAAGGGGAGGAGAAGCCCCAGCATTTT. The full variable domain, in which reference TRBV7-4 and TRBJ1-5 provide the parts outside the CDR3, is GAGVSQSPRYKVAKRGRDVALRCDSISGHVTLYWYRQTLGQGSEVLTYSQSDAQRDKSGRPSGRFSAERPERSVSTLKIQRTEQGDSAVYLCASSLAQGEEKPQHFGDGTRLSIL.

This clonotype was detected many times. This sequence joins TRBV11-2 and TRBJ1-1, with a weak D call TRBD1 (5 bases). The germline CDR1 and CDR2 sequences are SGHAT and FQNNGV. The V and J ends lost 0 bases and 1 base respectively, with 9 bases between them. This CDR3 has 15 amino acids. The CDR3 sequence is CASSLEWQGNTEAFF. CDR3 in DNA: TGTGCCAGCAGCTTAGAGTGGCAGGGGAACACTGAAGCTTTCTTT.

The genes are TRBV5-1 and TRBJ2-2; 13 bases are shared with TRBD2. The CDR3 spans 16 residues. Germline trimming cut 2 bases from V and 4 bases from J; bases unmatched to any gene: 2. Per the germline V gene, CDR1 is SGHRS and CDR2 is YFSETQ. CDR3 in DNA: TGCGCCAGCAGCTTACTAGCGGGAGGGGTCACCGGGGAGCTGTTTTTT. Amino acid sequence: CASSLLAGGVTGELFF.

The CDR3 is CASSNWDGYTF. In DNA, the CDR3 is TGTGCCAGCAGCAACTGGGATGGCTACACCTTC. This sequence joins TRBV5-4 and TRBJ1-2, with no clear D. Trimming stripped 4 bases from V and 6 bases from J, with 7 bases between. The germline CDR1 and CDR2 sequences are SGHNT and YYREEE (reference sequence). The CDR3 spans 11 residues.

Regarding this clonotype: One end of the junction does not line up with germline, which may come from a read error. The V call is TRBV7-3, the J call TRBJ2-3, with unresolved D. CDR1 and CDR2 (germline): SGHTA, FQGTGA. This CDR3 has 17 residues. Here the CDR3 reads CASSQSLVRTSTDTQYF. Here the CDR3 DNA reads TGCGCCAGCAGCCAATCCCTCGTCAGAACTAGCACAGATACGCAGTATTTT.

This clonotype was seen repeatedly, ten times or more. The CDR3 DNA follows: TGTGCCAGCAGTGAAGCGCCTAGCGGGTCTTTAATAGACGAGCAGTACTTC. It is translated as CASSEAPSGSLIDEQYF. V and J are TRBV6-1 and TRBJ2-7; 8 bases map to TRBD2. The CDR3 has 17 amino acids. V was pared by 0 bases and J by 5 bases, with 12 bases of the junction left unmatched. Germline values: CDR1 MNHNS, CDR2 SASEGT.

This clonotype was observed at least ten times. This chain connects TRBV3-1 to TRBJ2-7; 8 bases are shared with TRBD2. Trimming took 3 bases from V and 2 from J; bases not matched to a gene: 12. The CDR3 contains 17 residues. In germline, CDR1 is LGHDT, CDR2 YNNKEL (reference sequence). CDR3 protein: CASSQRRAGANPYEQYF. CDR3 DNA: TGTGCCAGCAGCCAGCGTCGAGCGGGAGCCAACCCCTACGAGCAGTACTTC.

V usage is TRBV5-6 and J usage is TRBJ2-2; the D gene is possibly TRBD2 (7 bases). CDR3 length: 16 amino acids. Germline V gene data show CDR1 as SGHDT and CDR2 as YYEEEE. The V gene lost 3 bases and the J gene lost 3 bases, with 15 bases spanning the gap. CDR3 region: CASSWGGQSYTGELFF. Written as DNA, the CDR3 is TGTGCCAGCAGCTGGGGGGGGCAGTCCTACACCGGGGAGCTGTTTTTT.

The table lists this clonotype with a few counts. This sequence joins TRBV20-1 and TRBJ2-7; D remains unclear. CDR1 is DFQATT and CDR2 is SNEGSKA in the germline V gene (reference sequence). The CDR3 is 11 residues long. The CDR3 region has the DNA TGCAGGGGCCTGACGGACTACGAGCAGTACTTC. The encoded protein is CRGLTDYEQYF.

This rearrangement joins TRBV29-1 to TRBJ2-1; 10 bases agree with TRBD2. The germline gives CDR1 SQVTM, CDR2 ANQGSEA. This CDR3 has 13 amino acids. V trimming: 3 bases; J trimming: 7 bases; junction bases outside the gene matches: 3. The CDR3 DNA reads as TGCAGCGTTGAGGGACTAGCGTTAAATGAGCAGTTCTTC. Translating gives CSVEGLALNEQFF.

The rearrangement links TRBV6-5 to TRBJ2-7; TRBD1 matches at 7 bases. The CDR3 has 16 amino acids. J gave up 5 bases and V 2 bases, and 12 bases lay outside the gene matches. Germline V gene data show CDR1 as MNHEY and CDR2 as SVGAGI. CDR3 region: CASSYKTDRPEDEQYF. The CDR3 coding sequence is TGTGCCAGCAGTTACAAGACGGACAGGCCAGAGGACGAGCAGTACTTC.

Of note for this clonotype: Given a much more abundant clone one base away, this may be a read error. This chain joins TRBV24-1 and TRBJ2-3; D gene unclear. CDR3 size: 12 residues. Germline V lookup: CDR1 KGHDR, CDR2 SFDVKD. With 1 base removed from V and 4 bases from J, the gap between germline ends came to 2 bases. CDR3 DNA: TGTGCCACCAGTGATTTATCAGATACGCAGTATTTT. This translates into CATSDLSDTQYF.

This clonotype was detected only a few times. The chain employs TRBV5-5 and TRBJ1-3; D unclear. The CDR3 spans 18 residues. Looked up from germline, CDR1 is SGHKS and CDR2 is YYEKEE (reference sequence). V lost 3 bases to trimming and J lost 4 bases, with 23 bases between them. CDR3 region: CASSSDRLTPGAGNTIYF. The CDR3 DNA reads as TGTGCCAGCAGCTCGGACCGGCTGACACCAGGAGCAGGAAACACCATATATTTT.

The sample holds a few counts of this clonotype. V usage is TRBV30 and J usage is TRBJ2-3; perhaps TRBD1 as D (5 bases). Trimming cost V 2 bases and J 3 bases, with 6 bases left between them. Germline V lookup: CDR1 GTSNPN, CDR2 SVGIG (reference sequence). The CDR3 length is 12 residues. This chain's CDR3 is CAWSPGTDTQYF. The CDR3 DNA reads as TGTGCCTGGAGTCCAGGGACAGATACGCAGTATTTT.

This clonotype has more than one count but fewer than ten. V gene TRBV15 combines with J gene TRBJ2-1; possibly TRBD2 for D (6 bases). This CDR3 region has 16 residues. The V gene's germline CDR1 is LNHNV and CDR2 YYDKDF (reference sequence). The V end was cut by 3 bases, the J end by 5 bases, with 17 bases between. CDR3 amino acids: CATSSPLRTINNEQFF. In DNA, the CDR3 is TGTGCCACCAGCAGTCCCTTAAGGACTATCAACAATGAGCAGTTCTTC.

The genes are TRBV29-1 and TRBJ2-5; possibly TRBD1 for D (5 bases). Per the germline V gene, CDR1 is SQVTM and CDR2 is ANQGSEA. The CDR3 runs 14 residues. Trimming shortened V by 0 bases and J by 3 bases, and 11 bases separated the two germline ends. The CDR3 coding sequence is TGCAGCGTTGAAGATTGGGGCAGGGAAGAGACCCAGTACTTC. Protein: CSVEDWGREETQYF.

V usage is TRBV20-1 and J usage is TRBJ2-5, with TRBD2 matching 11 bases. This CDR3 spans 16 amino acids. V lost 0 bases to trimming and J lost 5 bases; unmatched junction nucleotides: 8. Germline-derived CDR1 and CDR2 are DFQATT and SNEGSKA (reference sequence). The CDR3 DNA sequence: TGCAGTGCTAGAGATCCGGCTAGCGGGAGGATTGAGACCCAGTACTTC. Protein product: CSARDPASGRIETQYF.

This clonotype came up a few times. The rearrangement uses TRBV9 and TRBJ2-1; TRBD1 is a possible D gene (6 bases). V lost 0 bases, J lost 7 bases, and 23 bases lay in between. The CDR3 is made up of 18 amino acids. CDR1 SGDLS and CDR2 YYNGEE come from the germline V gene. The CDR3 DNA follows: TGTGCCAGCAGCGTAGCCCCCTCCGGGGACACGGGCATAAATGAGCAGTTCTTC. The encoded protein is CASSVAPSGDTGINEQFF.